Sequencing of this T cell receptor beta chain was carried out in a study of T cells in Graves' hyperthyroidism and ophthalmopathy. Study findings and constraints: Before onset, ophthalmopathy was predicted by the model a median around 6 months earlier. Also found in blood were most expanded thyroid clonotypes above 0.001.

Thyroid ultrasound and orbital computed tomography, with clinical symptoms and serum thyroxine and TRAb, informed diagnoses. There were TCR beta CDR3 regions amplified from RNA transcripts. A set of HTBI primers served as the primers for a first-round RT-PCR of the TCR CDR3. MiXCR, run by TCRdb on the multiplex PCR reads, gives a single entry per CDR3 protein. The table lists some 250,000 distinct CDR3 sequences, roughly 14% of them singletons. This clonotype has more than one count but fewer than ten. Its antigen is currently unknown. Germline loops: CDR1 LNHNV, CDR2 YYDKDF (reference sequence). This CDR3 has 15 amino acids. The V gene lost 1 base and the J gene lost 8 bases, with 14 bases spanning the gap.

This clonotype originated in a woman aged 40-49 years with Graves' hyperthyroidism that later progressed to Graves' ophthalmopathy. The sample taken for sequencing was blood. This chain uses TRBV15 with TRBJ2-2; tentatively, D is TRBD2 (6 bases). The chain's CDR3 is CATSRVLALGGELFF. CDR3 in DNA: TGTGCCACCAGCAGAGTACTAGCCCTCGGAGGGGAGCTGTTTTTT.